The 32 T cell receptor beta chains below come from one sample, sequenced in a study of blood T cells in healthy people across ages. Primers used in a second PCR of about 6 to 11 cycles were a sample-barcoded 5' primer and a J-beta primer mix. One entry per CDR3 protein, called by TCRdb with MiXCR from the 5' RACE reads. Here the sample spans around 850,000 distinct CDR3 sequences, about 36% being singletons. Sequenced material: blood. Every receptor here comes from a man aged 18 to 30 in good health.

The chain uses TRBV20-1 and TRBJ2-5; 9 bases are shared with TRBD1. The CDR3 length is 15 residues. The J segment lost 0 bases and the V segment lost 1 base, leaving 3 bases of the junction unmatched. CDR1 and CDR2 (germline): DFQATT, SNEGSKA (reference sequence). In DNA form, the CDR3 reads TGCAGTGCTAGAGGGGACAGGGTGTACCAAGAGACCCAGTACTTC. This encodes CSARGDRVYQETQYF.

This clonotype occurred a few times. This CDR3 is CASSLLTPPREQFF. CDR3 sequence (DNA): TGTGCCAGCAGCCTCCTGACCCCTCCGCGGGAGCAGTTCTTC. The gene calls are TRBV14 and TRBJ2-1; D gene unclear. CDR1 SGHDN and CDR2 FVKESK come from the germline V gene. The V end lost 4 bases, the J end lost 10 bases, and 17 bases lay between the germline ends. The CDR3 has 14 amino acids.

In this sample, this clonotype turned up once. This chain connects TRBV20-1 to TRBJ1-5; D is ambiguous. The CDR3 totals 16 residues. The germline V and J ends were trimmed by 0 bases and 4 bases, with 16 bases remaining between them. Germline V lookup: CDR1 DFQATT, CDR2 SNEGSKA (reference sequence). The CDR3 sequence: CSARDSAVGPNQPQHF. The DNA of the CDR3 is TGCAGTGCTAGAGATTCGGCAGTAGGACCAAATCAGCCCCAGCATTTT.

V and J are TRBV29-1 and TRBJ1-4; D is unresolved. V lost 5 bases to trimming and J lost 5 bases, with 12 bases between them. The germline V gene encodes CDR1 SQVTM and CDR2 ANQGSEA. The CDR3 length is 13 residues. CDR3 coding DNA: TGCAGCGTTCGGGAGAGGACGAATGAAAAACTGTTTTTT. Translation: CSVRERTNEKLFF.

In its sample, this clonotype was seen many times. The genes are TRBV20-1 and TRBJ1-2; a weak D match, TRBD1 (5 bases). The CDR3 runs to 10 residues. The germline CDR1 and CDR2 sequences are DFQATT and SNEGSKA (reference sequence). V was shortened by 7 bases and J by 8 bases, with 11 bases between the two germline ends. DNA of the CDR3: TGCAGTGTAGGGGCGAAGGGCTACACCTTC. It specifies CSVGAKGYTF.

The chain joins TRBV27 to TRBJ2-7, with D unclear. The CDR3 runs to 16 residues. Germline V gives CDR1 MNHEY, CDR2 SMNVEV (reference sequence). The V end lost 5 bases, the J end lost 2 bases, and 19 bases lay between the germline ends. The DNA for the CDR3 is TGTGCCAGCAGTCCCCCCGGGCACCTCAGGCCCTACGAGCAGTACTTC. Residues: CASSPPGHLRPYEQYF.

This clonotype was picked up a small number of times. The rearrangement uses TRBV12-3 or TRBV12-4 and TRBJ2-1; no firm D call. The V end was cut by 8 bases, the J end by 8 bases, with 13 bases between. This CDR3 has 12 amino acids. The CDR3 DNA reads TGTGCCAGCGGCCCGCGCCCCCATGAGCAGTTCTTC. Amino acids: CASGPRPHEQFF.

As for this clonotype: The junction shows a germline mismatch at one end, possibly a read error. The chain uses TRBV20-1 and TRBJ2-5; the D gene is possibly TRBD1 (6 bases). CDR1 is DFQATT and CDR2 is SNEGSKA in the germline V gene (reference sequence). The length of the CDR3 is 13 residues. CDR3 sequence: CSGRDTRQEAQYF. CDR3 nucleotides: TGCAGTGGTCGGGACACCCGACAAGAGGCCCAGTACTTC.

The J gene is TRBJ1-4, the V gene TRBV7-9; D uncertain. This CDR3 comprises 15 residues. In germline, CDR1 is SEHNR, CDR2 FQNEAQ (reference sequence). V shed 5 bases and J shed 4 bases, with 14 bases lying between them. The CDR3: CASSPVVLDNEKLFF. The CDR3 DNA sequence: TGTGCCAGCAGCCCCGTTGTCCTAGATAATGAAAAACTGTTTTTT.

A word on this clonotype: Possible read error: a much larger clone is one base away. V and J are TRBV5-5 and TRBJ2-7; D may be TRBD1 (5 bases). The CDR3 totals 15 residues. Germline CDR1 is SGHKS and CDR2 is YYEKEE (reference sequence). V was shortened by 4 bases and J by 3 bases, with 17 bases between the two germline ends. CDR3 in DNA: TGTGCCAGCAGCCCTATGGGGCAGGTCTACTACGAGCAGTACTTC. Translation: CASSPMGQVYYEQYF.

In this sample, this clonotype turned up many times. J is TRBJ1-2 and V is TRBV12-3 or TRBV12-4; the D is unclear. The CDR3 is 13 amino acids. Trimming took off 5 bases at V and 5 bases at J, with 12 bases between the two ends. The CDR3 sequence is CASSPDPWYGYTF. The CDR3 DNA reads TGTGCCAGCAGTCCCGACCCTTGGTATGGCTACACCTTC.

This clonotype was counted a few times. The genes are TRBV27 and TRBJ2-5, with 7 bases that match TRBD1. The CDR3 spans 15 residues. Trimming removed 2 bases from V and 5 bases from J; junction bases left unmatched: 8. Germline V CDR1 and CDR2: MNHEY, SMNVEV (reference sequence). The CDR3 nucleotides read TGTGCCAGCAGTTTAGCGGCAGGGGGAAGGGAGACCCAGTACTTC. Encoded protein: CASSLAAGGRETQYF.

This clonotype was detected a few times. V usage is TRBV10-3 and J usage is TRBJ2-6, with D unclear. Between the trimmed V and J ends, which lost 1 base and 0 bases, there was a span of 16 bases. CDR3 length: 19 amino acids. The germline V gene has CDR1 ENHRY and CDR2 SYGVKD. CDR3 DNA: TGTGCCATCAGTGAGTATCGAGGCAGAGGAAGCTCTGGGGCCAACGTCCTGACTTTC. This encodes CAISEYRGRGSSGANVLTF.

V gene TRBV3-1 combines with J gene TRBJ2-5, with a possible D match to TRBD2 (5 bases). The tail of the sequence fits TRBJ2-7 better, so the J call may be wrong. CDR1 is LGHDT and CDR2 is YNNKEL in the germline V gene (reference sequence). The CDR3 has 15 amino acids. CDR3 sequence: CASSQGGVMTAEQYF. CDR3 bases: TGTGCCAGCAGCCAAGGGGGAGTGATGACGGCCGAGCAGTACTTC.

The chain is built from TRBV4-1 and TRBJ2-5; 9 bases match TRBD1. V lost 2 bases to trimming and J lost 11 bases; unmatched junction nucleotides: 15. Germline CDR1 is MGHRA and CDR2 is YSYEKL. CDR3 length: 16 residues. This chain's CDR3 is CASSQPTGGMGNEQYF. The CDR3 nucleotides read TGCGCCAGCAGCCAACCGACAGGGGGAATGGGGAATGAGCAGTACTTC.

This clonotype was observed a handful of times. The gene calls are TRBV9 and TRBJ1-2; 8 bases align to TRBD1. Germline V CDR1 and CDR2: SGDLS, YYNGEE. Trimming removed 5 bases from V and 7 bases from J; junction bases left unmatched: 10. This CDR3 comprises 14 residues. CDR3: CASSPRGPKLGYTF. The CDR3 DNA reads TGTGCCAGCAGTCCCAGGGGGCCGAAGCTTGGCTACACCTTC.

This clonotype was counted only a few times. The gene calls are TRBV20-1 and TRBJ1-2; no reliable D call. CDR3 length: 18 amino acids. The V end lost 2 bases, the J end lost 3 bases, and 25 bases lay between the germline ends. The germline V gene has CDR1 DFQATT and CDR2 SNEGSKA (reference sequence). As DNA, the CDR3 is TGCAGTGCTAGACCTCAAGTGGTGGGCGCAGATTTCCACTATGGCTACACCTTC. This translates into CSARPQVVGADFHYGYTF.

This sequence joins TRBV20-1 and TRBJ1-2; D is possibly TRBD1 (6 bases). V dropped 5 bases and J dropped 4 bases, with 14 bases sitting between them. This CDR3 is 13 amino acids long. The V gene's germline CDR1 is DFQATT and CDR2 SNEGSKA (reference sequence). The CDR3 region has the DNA TGCAGTGCTGGGGGCCAGTTTCTCTATGGCTACACCTTC. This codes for CSAGGQFLYGYTF.

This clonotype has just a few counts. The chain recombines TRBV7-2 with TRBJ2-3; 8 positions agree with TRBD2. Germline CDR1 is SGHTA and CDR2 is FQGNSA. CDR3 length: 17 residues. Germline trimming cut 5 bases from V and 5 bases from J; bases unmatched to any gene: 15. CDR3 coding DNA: TGTGCCAGCAGCGGAAGAGGTAGCGGGGTCGAGGGAGATACGCAGTATTTT. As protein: CASSGRGSGVEGDTQYF.

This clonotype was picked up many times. The CDR3 reads CASSPRGQSNYGYTF. CDR3 nucleotides: TGTGCCAGCAGCCCGCGGGGACAGTCTAACTATGGCTACACCTTC. The rearrangement links TRBV14 to TRBJ1-2; 7 bases match TRBD1. The CDR3 totals 15 residues. V shed 4 bases, J shed 0 bases, and the junction held 5 bases outside the gene matches. The germline CDR1 and CDR2 sequences are SGHDN and FVKESK.

The CDR3 region has the DNA TGTGCCAGCAGCTTAATCGACAGGGAAGGACAGTACTTC. Protein: CASSLIDREGQYF. The chain is built from TRBV7-3 and TRBJ2-5; TRBD1 matches 7 bases. CDR1 and CDR2 from the germline V gene are SGHTA and FQGTGA. The CDR3 is made up of 13 amino acids. Trimming at V came to 1 base and at J to 11 bases, leaving 7 bases not matched to a gene. The whole variable domain, filled in from reference TRBV7-3 and TRBJ2-5, reads GAGVSQTPSNKVTEKGKYVELRCDPISGHTALYWYRQSLGQGPEFLIYFQGTGAADDSGLPNDRFFAVRPEGSVSTLKIQRTERGDSAVYLCASSLIDREGQYFGPGTRLLVL.

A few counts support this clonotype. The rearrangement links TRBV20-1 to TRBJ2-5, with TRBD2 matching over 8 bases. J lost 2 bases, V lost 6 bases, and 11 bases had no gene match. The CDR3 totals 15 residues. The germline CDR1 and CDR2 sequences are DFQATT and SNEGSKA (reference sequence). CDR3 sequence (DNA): TGCAGTGCCCCGCAAAGCGGGGGACTACAAGAGACCCAGTACTTC. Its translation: CSAPQSGGLQETQYF.

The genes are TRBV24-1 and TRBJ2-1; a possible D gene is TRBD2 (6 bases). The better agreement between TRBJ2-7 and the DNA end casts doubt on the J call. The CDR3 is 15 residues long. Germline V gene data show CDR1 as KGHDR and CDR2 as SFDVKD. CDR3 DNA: TGTGCCACCAGTGACGCGGGGAGCTCCTACAATGAGCAGTACTTC. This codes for CATSDAGSSYNEQYF.

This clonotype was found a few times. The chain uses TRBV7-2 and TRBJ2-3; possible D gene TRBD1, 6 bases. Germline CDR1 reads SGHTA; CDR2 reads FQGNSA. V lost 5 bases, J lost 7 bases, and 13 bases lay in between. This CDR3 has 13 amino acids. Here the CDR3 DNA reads TGTGCCAGCAGCCGCGGACAGACTTATACGCAGTATTTT. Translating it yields CASSRGQTYTQYF.

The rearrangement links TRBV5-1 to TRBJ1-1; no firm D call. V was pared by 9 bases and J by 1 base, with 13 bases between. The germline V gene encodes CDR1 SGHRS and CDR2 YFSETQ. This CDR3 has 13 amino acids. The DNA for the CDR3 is TGCGCCACGAGACAACCCCCGAACACTGAAGCTTTCTTT. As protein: CATRQPPNTEAFF.

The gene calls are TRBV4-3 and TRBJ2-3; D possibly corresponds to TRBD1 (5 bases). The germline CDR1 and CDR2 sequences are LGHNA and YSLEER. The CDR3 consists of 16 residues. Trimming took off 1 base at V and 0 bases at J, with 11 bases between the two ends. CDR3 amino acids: CASSQGHRGSTDTQYF. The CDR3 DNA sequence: TGCGCCAGCAGCCAAGGTCATAGGGGTAGCACAGATACGCAGTATTTT.

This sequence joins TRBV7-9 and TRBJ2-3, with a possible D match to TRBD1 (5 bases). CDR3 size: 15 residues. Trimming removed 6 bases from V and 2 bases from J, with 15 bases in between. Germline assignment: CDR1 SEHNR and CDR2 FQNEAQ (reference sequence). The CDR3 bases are TGTGCCAGCAGATTCGCAGACAGTGCCACAGATACGCAGTATTTT. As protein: CASRFADSATDTQYF.

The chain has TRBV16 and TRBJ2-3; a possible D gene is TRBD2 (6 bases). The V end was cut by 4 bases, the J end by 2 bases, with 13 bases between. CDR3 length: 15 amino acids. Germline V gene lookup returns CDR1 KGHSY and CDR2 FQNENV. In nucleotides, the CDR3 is TGTGCCAGCAGCCGGGCGGGGAAGTACACAGATACGCAGTATTTT. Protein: CASSRAGKYTDTQYF.

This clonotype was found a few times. The CDR3 DNA is TGTGCCAGCAGAGGGACAGGGGGCGGCTCCTACAATGAGCAGTTCTTC. Translating gives CASRGTGGGSYNEQFF. J is TRBJ2-1 and V is TRBV12-3 or TRBV12-4; 12 bases are shared with TRBD1. J lost 0 bases, V lost 6 bases, and 3 bases had no gene match. The CDR3 spans 16 residues.

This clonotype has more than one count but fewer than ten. CDR3 sequence (DNA): TGTGCCAGCAGCCAAGAAGGCCTCGACAGGGATGGCTACACCTTC. Protein product: CASSQEGLDRDGYTF. The genes are TRBV4-2 and TRBJ1-2; 7 bases line up with TRBD1. This CDR3 region has 15 residues. The ends lost 0 bases at V and 6 bases at J; junction bases unmatched: 7. The V gene's germline CDR1 is LGHNA and CDR2 YNFKEQ.

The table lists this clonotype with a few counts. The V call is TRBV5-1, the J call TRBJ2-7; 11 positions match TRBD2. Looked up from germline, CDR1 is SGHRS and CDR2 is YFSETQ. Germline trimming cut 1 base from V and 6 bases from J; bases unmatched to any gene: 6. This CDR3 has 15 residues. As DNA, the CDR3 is TGCGCCAGCAGCTTGTCTAGCGGGGGGAGTAGCGAGCAGTACTTC. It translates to CASSLSSGGSSEQYF.

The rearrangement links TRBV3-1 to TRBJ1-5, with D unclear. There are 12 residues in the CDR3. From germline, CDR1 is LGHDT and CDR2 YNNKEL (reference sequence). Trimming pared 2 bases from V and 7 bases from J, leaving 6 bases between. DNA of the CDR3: TGTGCCAGCAGCCAAAAGGGCCAGCCCCAGCATTTT. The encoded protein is CASSQKGQPQHF.